This T cell receptor beta chain comes out of a study of PD-L1 blockade in urothelial cancer (dated by TCRdb to about 2017). Regarding the complete study: Therapy was started around 2014 for all patients, and atezolizumab 1,200 mg was administered intravenously every 3 weeks. Durable clinical benefit was achieved by nine patients and was not achieved by 20 patients. Whole exome sequencing and RNA sequencing of pretreatment tumors were performed alongside TCR sequencing in the same patients. Around 30 patients had pretreatment blood TCR-seq, about 25 had at least one posttreatment blood collection, and about 25 had tumor TCR-seq. About 90% of the roughly 29 patients were identified as males with urothelial cancer of bladder origin, and a prior smoking history was reported by 18 of 29 patients. Pretreatment tumor samples, along with matched peripheral blood collected serially before and after atezolizumab treatment, underwent TCR sequencing. Patients had an ECOG performance status of 0 or 1 and had received between 0 and 3 prior chemotherapy regimens. Blood samples were analyzed 3 weeks after the start of treatment (second dose) and 6 weeks after the start of treatment. The study was an exploratory multi-omic analysis of somatic, immune and clinical correlates of response to PD-L1 blockade with atezolizumab in urothelial cancer. A median of about 150,000 T cells and 80,000 to 100,000 unique TCRs was obtained from blood samples, and a median clonality of approximately 0.08 was observed. Durable clinical benefit was defined as progression-free survival longer than 6 months, and TCR features were also tested against progression-free and overall survival. Paper-wide results and their limitations: A pretreatment peripheral blood TCR clonality below the median was linked to improved progression-free and overall survival. Among patients with durable benefit, tumor-associated TCR clones showed greater expansion in peripheral blood 3 weeks after treatment started (n ≈ 21, p = 0.022). Because of the small sample size (n = 29) and the many exploratory analyses performed, the results are intended to be regarded as hypothesis-generating.

To estimate absolute template abundance from read counts, synthetic TCR analog templates were spiked into each PCR. Using the immunoSEQ assay, TCRbeta CDR3 regions were amplified from genomic DNA with bias-controlled V and J gene primers. Sequencing of rearranged TCRbeta segments was performed at approximately 20X coverage. As for how the authors treated the data: Clustering was used to correct sequencing errors, and CDR3s were annotated against IMGT so that V, D and J genes could be assigned. Downstream analyses used only productive TCRbeta rearrangements, leaving out any out-of-frame or stop-codon sequences. To compute clonality, Shannon entropy was normalized by the log of the number of unique productive sequences and then subtracted from one. Fisher's exact test with Benjamini-Hochberg correction, using a cutoff of adjusted p below 0.01, was how clones that differed between time points or between blood and tumor were identified. Not all clones reach the TCRdb copy of this immuneACCESS table, which keeps in-frame sequences only. Checked studies attribute under half of the gap to unresolved V genes and leave the rest unexplained. V, J and clone size are those of that table, while D and trimming were read from the DNA. This sample gives around 100,000 clones in total; roughly 84% of them show up just once. The ten largest clones capture approximately 2% of the sample.

What the time point label conveys for this sample: pretreatment peripheral blood. A cohort of 25 to 30 patients with locally advanced or metastatic urothelial carcinoma, treated at Memorial Sloan Kettering on a trial protocol, was included. Peripheral blood mononuclear cells were collected pretreatment and during treatment, with between 1 and 8 total time points obtained per patient. The Qiagen DNeasy Blood extraction kit was used to purify genomic DNA from total PBMCs and from tumor samples. Collected pretreatment and during treatment, PBMCs were isolated and stored as previously described. A remark on this clone: The antigen it binds to is not known. No clone much larger than this one lies a single base away; base qualities are absent.

Sequences SGHTA (CDR1) and FQGNSA (CDR2) are obtained from the germline V gene. The CDR3 has 18 amino acids, counting the end cysteine and phenylalanine. Only the CDR3 DNA stays, 54 bases, in frame from base 1. Relative to germline, V is missing 4 bases and J is missing 0 bases, with 4 bases of the junction outside any gene match. The TCR was taken from a man between 60 and 75 years old with urothelial cancer. The chain is made from TRBV7-2 and TRBJ2-1; TRBD2 aligns with 15 central bases. The sample was PBMCs, taken around atezolizumab (anti-PD-L1) treatment. The CDR3 is CASSSGLAGGFSYNEQFF. The base sequence is TGTGCCAGCAGCTCGGGACTAGCGGGGGGTTTCTCCTACAATGAGCAGTTCTTC.